This T cell receptor beta chain originates from a study of cytomegalovirus exposure and HLA in healthy donors. 13 Jbeta primers and 60 Vbeta primers were used for the PCR. The assay was immunoSEQ multiplex PCR, and TCRdb's table has in-frame clones only and misses some. The sample contains about 160,000 clones, 65% to 80% of which appear only once. The donors (healthy individuals) were bone marrow donors. The ends were cut back, 3 bases at V and 4 bases at J, with 13 bases in the middle. Germline CDR1 reads GTSNPN; CDR2 reads SVGIG (reference sequence). CDR3 length: 15 amino acids. The clonotype comes from a woman aged 40 to 50 in good health and CMV-seropositive. The sequencing sample was made of PBMCs. The rearrangement links TRBV30 to TRBJ1-6; D call uncertain. CDR3 bases: TGTGCCTGGAGCCCCCGTATAACATATAATTCACCCCTCCACTTT. It yields the protein CAWSPRITYNSPLHF.